The rows below give T cell receptor beta chains drawn from one sample of a study of technical replicates of blood from a few donors. Here immunoSEQ multiplex PCR was the method, and the copy in TCRdb shows in-frame clones only, minus some. The sample lists about 82,000 clones, roughly 95% occurring once. The sequenced sample was T cells isolated from PBMCs. The source of these receptors is a human donor in good health. Each CDR3 is given with its conserved first and last residue. A D gene is named only where the DNA matches it firmly. Clone size is shown for a subset of rows, as once, few, many or a class of expanded clone.

J	D	V	size	CDR3	DNA
TRBJ2-7	.	TRBV9	.	CASSVVGLASSEQYF	TGTGCCAGCAGCGTAGTAGGTCTAGCAAGTTCCGAGCAGTACTTC
TRBJ1-1	.	TRBV19	.	CASTPTYVREAFF	TGTGCCAGTACCCCTACCTACGTCAGGGAAGCTTTCTTT
TRBJ1-1	.	TRBV30	.	CAWSPARDYGAFF	TGTGCCTGGAGTCCCGCCCGGGACTACGGAGCTTTCTTT
TRBJ1-2	TRBD1	TRBV7-2	.	CASSLEIRGYNGYTF	TGTGCCAGCAGCTTAGAGATCAGGGGGTATAATGGCTACACCTTC
TRBJ2-7	.	TRBV5-1	.	CASSLDAGTRSYEQYF	TGCGCCAGCAGCTTGGATGCGGGGACTCGCTCCTACGAGCAGTACTTC
TRBJ2-1	.	TRBV10-3	.	CAISESGADYNEQFF	TGTGCCATCAGTGAGTCGGGAGCTGACTACAATGAGCAGTTCTTC
TRBJ1-1	TRBD1	TRBV19	.	CASSFRDRGPEAFF	TGTGCCAGTAGTTTCCGGGACAGGGGCCCTGAAGCTTTCTTT
TRBJ1-5	TRBD1	TRBV5-5	once	CASSPGQASRNQPQHF	TGTGCCAGCAGCCCGGGACAGGCCAGTCGTAATCAGCCCCAGCATTTT
TRBJ2-2	.	TRBV4-3	once	CASSQLSHINTGELFF	TGCGCCAGCAGCCAATTATCCCACATTAACACCGGGGAGCTGTTTTTT
TRBJ1-1	.	TRBV5-1	.	CASSLVLEDTEAFF	TGCGCCAGCAGCTTGGTGTTGGAGGACACTGAAGCTTTCTTT
TRBJ2-2	.	TRBV28	.	CASSLSVAGELFF	TGTGCCAGCAGTTTAAGCGTTGCCGGGGAGCTGTTTTTT
TRBJ2-1	.	TRBV9	.	CASNSGSYNEQFF	TGTGCCAGCAACAGCGGCTCCTACAATGAGCAGTTCTTC
TRBJ1-4	.	TRBV6-1	.	CASSDTVATNEKLFF	TGTGCCAGCAGTGACACAGTTGCAACTAATGAAAAACTGTTTTTT
TRBJ2-1	TRBD2	TRBV6-4	.	CASSPAGGVNNEQFF	TGTGCCAGCAGCCCAGCGGGAGGGGTAAACAATGAGCAGTTCTTC
TRBJ1-2	.	TRBV6-1	.	CASSEARANYGYTF	TGTGCCAGCAGTGAAGCGCGGGCTAACTATGGCTACACCTTC
TRBJ1-1	TRBD1	TRBV7-8	once	CASSLVAGQGVRTEAFF	TGTGCCAGCAGCTTAGTAGCGGGACAGGGCGTTCGCACTGAAGCTTTCTTT
TRBJ2-7	TRBD1	TRBV27	.	CASMAGGHEQYF	TGTGCCAGCATGGCAGGGGGACACGAGCAGTACTTC
TRBJ2-1	TRBD2	TRBV29-1	.	CSLGTSGNEQFF	TGCAGCCTCGGGACTAGCGGTAATGAGCAGTTCTTC
TRBJ2-1	.	TRBV9	.	CASSLDIISYNEQFF	TGTGCCAGCAGCTTGGACATCATCTCCTACAATGAGCAGTTCTTC
TRBJ2-7	TRBD1	TRBV6-5	.	CASSSNRGYRYEQYF	TGTGCCAGCAGTTCAAACAGGGGATATAGGTACGAGCAGTACTTC
TRBJ2-1	TRBD2	TRBV6-1	.	CASIWGLAVEQFF	TGTGCCAGCATTTGGGGTCTAGCGGTTGAGCAGTTCTTC
TRBJ1-1	.	TRBV28	.	CASIIRGKVNTEAFF	TGTGCCAGCATCATTCGGGGGAAGGTGAACACTGAAGCTTTCTTT
TRBJ2-3	.	TRBV6-5	once	CASSLSVSTDTQYF	TGTGCCAGCAGTCTGAGCGTTAGCACAGATACGCAGTATTTT
TRBJ2-7	.	TRBV1	.	CTSSLRGLPYEQYF	TGCACCAGCAGCCTGAGGGGGTTGCCCTACGAGCAGTACTTC
TRBJ2-1	TRBD2	TRBV7-3	.	CASSLRSSGTFNEQFF	TGTGCCAGCAGCCTACGATCTAGCGGGACGTTCAATGAGCAGTTCTTC
TRBJ2-7	.	TRBV4-2	.	CASSQQDTLSYEQYF	TGTGCCAGCAGCCAACAGGACACACTCTCCTACGAGCAGTACTTC
TRBJ2-1	.	TRBV2	few	CASSGVGGLEQFF	TGTGCCAGCAGTGGAGTAGGGGGTTTGGAACAGTTCTTC
TRBJ2-6	TRBD2	TRBV7-2	.	CASSFTPGLPSGANVLTF	TGTGCCAGCAGCTTTACCCCGGGACTACCCTCTGGGGCCAACGTCCTGACTTTC
TRBJ2-5	.	TRBV4-2	.	CASSQSVGQETQYF	TGTGCCAGCAGCCAATCGGTCGGGCAAGAGACCCAGTACTTC
TRBJ2-7	.	TRBV6-8	.	CASMKQGQDEQYF	TGTGCCAGCATGAAACAGGGACAAGACGAGCAGTACTTC
TRBJ2-2	.	TRBV30	.	CAWANQGKGELFF	TGTGCCTGGGCTAATCAGGGGAAGGGGGAGCTGTTTTTT
TRBJ2-2	.	TRBV27	.	CASNQGFTGELFF	TGTGCCAGCAACCAGGGGTTCACCGGGGAGCTGTTTTTT
TRBJ2-1	TRBD2	TRBV11-3	.	CASSSGLSSYNEQFF	TGTGCCAGCAGCTCGGGACTATCGAGTTACAATGAGCAGTTCTTC
TRBJ1-1	.	TRBV19	.	CASSIPRRNTEAFF	TGTGCCAGTAGTATCCCCCGGAGAAACACTGAAGCTTTCTTT
TRBJ2-1	.	TRBV10-2	once	CASTSSYNEQFF	TGCGCCAGCACCAGCTCCTACAATGAGCAGTTCTTC
TRBJ2-7	TRBD2	TRBV25-1	.	CASRGLERGNEQYF	TGTGCCAGCAGGGGACTAGAAAGGGGAAACGAGCAGTACTTC
TRBJ2-5	.	TRBV5-4	.	CASSLEASGVETQYF	TGTGCCAGCAGCTTGGAAGCTTCAGGGGTCGAGACCCAGTACTTC
TRBJ1-1	TRBD1	TRBV10-3	few	CAIKVAGGTEAFF	TGTGCCATCAAAGTTGCAGGGGGAACTGAAGCTTTCTTT
TRBJ2-3	TRBD2	TRBV7-8	.	CASSLALSGRAVDTQYF	TGTGCCAGCAGCTTAGCGCTAAGTGGGAGGGCCGTCGATACGCAGTATTTT
TRBJ2-3	.	TRBV30	.	CAWDITRGDTQYF	TGTGCCTGGGACATTACAAGGGGAGATACGCAGTATTTT
TRBJ2-7	.	TRBV19	.	CASSPYHRDEQYF	TGTGCCAGTAGTCCTTACCACAGGGACGAGCAGTACTTC
TRBJ2-7	TRBD1	TRBV7-6	.	CASSLGQAIPGREQYF	TGTGCCAGCAGCTTGGGACAGGCGATCCCAGGGAGGGAGCAGTACTTC
TRBJ1-2	TRBD1	TRBV30	.	CALGDRAFYGYTF	TGTGCCTTGGGGGACAGGGCCTTCTATGGCTACACCTTC
TRBJ2-2	.	TRBV14	.	CASSQEIGELFF	TGTGCCAGCAGCCAAGAAATAGGGGAGCTGTTTTTT
TRBJ2-7	TRBD2	TRBV7-8	.	CASSLRGGYEQYF	TGTGCCAGCAGCTTACGGGGGGGATACGAGCAGTACTTC
TRBJ1-1	.	TRBV27	.	CASSSGNTEAFF	TGTGCCAGCAGCTCAGGGAACACTGAAGCTTTCTTT
TRBJ2-4	.	TRBV7-2	.	CASSSTTNIQYF	TGTGCCAGCAGCTCTACCACAAACATTCAGTACTTC
TRBJ2-1	.	TRBV7-9	.	CASSPYNEQFF	TGTGCCAGCAGCCCTTACAATGAGCAGTTCTTC
TRBJ2-4	.	TRBV6-6	.	CASLEWAKNIQYF	TGTGCCAGCCTCGAGTGGGCTAAAAACATTCAGTACTTC
TRBJ1-1	.	TRBV2	.	CASSEWEAEAFF	TGTGCCAGCAGTGAATGGGAGGCTGAAGCTTTCTTT
TRBJ2-2	.	TRBV5-1	.	CATSGAPATGELFF	TGCGCCACCTCAGGGGCTCCCGCCACCGGGGAGCTGTTTTTT
TRBJ2-1	TRBD2	TRBV7-8	.	CASSPKREKVEQFF	TGTGCCAGCAGCCCTAAGCGGGAAAAGGTTGAGCAGTTCTTC
TRBJ1-2	TRBD1	TRBV6-5	.	CASSYSLHRGSDGYTF	TGTGCCAGCAGTTACTCCCTGCACAGGGGGAGTGATGGCTACACCTTC
TRBJ1-1	.	TRBV18	.	CASSPRVPDTEAFF	TGTGCCAGCTCACCGAGAGTTCCTGACACTGAAGCTTTCTTT
TRBJ2-1	TRBD1	TRBV11-2	.	CASSLDRANEQFF	TGTGCCAGCAGCCTAGACAGGGCCAATGAGCAGTTCTTC
TRBJ2-1	.	TRBV7-6	.	CASSSSVGGYNEQFF	TGTGCCAGCAGCTCCTCGGTGGGAGGCTACAATGAGCAGTTCTTC
TRBJ2-7	TRBD1	TRBV4-2	.	CASSQDPGQGTYEQYF	TGTGCCAGCAGCCAAGATCCGGGACAGGGAACGTACGAGCAGTACTTC
TRBJ2-3	.	TRBV7-3	.	CASSLNQGRGESDTQYF	TGTGCCAGCAGCTTAAACCAAGGCAGGGGTGAATCAGATACGCAGTATTTT
TRBJ2-3	TRBD1	TRBV9	.	CASSPRTGGTDTQYF	TGTGCCAGCAGCCCTCGGACAGGGGGCACAGATACGCAGTATTTT
TRBJ2-1	.	TRBV13	.	CASSLVQGHEQFF	TGTGCCAGCAGCTTAGTTCAGGGCCATGAGCAGTTCTTC